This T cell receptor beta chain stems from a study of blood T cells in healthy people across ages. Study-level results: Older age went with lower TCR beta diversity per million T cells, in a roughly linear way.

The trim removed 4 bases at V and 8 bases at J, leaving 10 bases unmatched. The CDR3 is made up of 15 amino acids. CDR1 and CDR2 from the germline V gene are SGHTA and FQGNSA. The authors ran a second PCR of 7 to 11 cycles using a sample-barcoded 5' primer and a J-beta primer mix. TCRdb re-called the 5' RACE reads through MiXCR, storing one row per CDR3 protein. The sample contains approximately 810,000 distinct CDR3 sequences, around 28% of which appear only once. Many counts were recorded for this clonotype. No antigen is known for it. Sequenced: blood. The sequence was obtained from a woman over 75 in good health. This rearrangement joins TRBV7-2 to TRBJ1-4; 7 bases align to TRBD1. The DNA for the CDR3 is TGTGCCAGCAGCTACCGACAGGGCCACGGAGAAAAACTGTTTTTT. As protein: CASSYRQGHGEKLFF.